Below, 25 T cell receptor beta chains from the same sample are listed, as sequenced in a study of T cells after somatic rescue of genetic block. Method: immunoSEQ multiplex PCR; TCRdb's copy keeps in-frame clones and lacks some. The profile covers around 100,000 clones, with around nine tenths appearing a single time and around 1.5% taken by the ten largest. The sequenced sample was peripheral blood mononuclear cells (PBMCs). These TCRs come from a woman younger than 35.

The chain joins TRBV9 to TRBJ2-7, with 7 bases matching TRBD1. The CDR3 covers 15 residues. V gave up 0 bases and J gave up 2 bases; unmatched junction bases: 5. In germline, CDR1 is SGDLS, CDR2 YYNGEE. CDR3 residues: CASSVAGTVPYEQYF. CDR3 DNA sequence: TGTGCCAGCAGCGTAGCTGGGACAGTCCCCTACGAGCAGTACTTC.

The chain employs TRBV4-2 and TRBJ2-1; no reliable D call. V lost 3 bases and J 6 bases, leaving 6 bases between the germline ends. The CDR3 sequence is 12 residues long. CDR1 LGHNA and CDR2 YNFKEQ come from the germline V gene. CDR3 loop: CASSQEVNEQFF. CDR3 bases: TGTGCCAGCAGCCAGGAAGTCAATGAGCAGTTCTTC.

The gene calls are TRBV7-2 and TRBJ2-7; no reliable D call. The germline gives CDR1 SGHTA, CDR2 FQGNSA. This CDR3 has 14 residues. With 1 base removed from V and 0 bases from J, the gap between germline ends came to 7 bases. The CDR3 DNA follows: TGTGCCAGCAGCTTAGGCGCCCTCTCCTACGAGCAGTACTTC. This codes for CASSLGALSYEQYF.

This rearrangement joins TRBV2 to TRBJ2-5; 12 nucleotides align to TRBD2. This CDR3 has 15 residues. The ends lost 6 bases at V and 4 bases at J; junction bases unmatched: 6. Looked up from germline, CDR1 is SNHLY and CDR2 is FYNNEI. The CDR3 nucleotides are TGTGCCAGCAGCCTACTAGCGGGGGGTGGAGAGACCCAGTACTTC. Protein: CASSLLAGGGETQYF.

The gene calls are TRBV4-2 and TRBJ1-2, with 7 bases fitting TRBD1. Germline V gene data show CDR1 as LGHNA and CDR2 as YNFKEQ. There are 15 residues in the CDR3. V gave up 1 base and J gave up 4 bases; unmatched junction bases: 6. The CDR3 region has the DNA TGTGCCAGCAGCCAAGTAGAAGGGGGCACCTATGGCTACACCTTC. It codes for CASSQVEGGTYGYTF.

The chain employs TRBV6-4 and TRBJ2-1; possible D gene TRBD1, 5 bases. V gave up 3 bases and J gave up 0 bases, with 9 bases separating them. This CDR3 spans 15 amino acids. Germline V gene sequence: CDR1 MRHNA, CDR2 SNTAGT. The CDR3 sequence: CASSERTGSYNEQFF. CDR3 sequence (DNA): TGTGCCAGCAGTGAAAGAACAGGCTCCTACAATGAGCAGTTCTTC.

The gene calls are TRBV21-1 and TRBJ2-7; the DNA was not used to check the table's D call, TRBD1. TRBV21-1 is an annotated pseudogene. CDR3 length: 18 amino acids. CDR3 region: CASSKKVGDRDSSYEQYF. The CDR3 DNA follows: TGTGCCAGCAGCAAAAAAGTGGGGGACCGGGACAGCTCCTACGAGCAGTACTTC.

V usage is TRBV29-1 and J usage is TRBJ1-1, with 7 bases matching TRBD1. From germline, CDR1 is SQVTM and CDR2 ANQGSEA. V shed 1 base and J 0 bases; nucleotides not matched to a gene: 8. The CDR3 is 16 residues long. The CDR3 reads CSVEGRPTGLNTEAFF. The DNA for the CDR3 is TGCAGCGTTGAAGGAAGACCGACAGGGCTGAACACTGAAGCTTTCTTT. The entire variable domain, with the rest obtained from reference TRBV29-1 and TRBJ1-1, is as follows: SAVISQKPSRDICQRGTSLTIQCQVDSQVTMMFWYRQQPGQSLTLIATANQGSEATYESGFVIDKFPISRPNLTFSTLTVSNMSPEDSSIYLCSVEGRPTGLNTEAFFGQGTRLTVV.

The CDR3 DNA follows: TGTGCCAGCAGCGTAGCTAGCACGGCGGAGTCTATTCTGGGGGCCAACGTCCTGACTTTC. It specifies CASSVASTAESILGANVLTF. This chain links TRBV9 with TRBJ2-6; possibly TRBD2 for D (5 bases). The germline V gene has CDR1 SGDLS and CDR2 YYNGEE. The CDR3 consists of 20 residues. V gave up 0 bases and J gave up 4 bases, with 23 bases separating them.

The CDR3 coding sequence is TGTGCCAGCAGCCGCGAAAAGGGGGTCTACGAGCAGTACTTC. This gives the protein CASSREKGVYEQYF. J is TRBJ2-7 and V is TRBV6-5, with D maybe TRBD1 (6 bases). The CDR3 has 14 amino acids. V was pared by 6 bases and J by 3 bases, with 15 bases between. Germline values: CDR1 MNHEY, CDR2 SVGAGI.

The chain carries TRBV4-2 and TRBJ2-1; 8 bases fit TRBD1. CDR3 length equals 15 residues. V was pared by 4 bases and J by 2 bases, with 4 bases of the junction left unmatched. Germline V gives CDR1 LGHNA, CDR2 YNFKEQ. Here the CDR3 DNA reads TGTGCCAGCAGCCTAGGACAGGGTACCTACAATGAGCAGTTCTTC. This sequence encodes CASSLGQGTYNEQFF.

A note on this clone: One end of the junction is discordant with germline, which a read error may explain. The chain combines TRBV19 with TRBJ2-7, with 8 positions matching TRBD1. The CDR3 is 15 amino acids. Germline values: CDR1 LNHDA, CDR2 SQIVND (reference sequence). This CDR3 is CASSPGQGPYSPLHF. The DNA of the CDR3 is TGTGCCAGTAGCCCCGGACAGGGACCTTATTCACCCCTCCACTTC.

The chain is built from TRBV6-6 and TRBJ1-2; the D gene is possibly TRBD1 (5 bases). Trimming removed 6 bases from V and 4 bases from J, with 15 bases in between. The CDR3 has 14 residues. Germline CDR1 MNHNY, CDR2 SVGAGI (reference sequence). The CDR3: CASSRPGAAYGYTF. CDR3 DNA: TGTGCCAGCAGCCGCCCCGGGGCGGCCTATGGCTACACCTTC.

This chain joins TRBV29-1 and TRBJ1-2, with D perhaps matching TRBD1 (6 bases). The CDR3 has 12 amino acids. Per germline, CDR1 SQVTM and CDR2 ANQGSEA. Trimming pared 0 bases from V and 4 bases from J, leaving 6 bases between. The CDR3: CSVEEDSYGYTF. The CDR3 DNA reads as TGCAGCGTTGAAGAGGACAGCTATGGCTACACCTTC.

The V gene is TRBV7-2, the J gene TRBJ2-5; TRBD2 agrees at 7 bases. Germline trimming cut 3 bases from V and 0 bases from J; bases unmatched to any gene: 1. In germline, CDR1 is SGHTA, CDR2 FQGNSA. The CDR3 has 14 amino acids. The CDR3 loop reads CASSLGGYQETQYF. DNA of the CDR3: TGTGCCAGCAGCTTGGGGGGGTACCAAGAGACCCAGTACTTC. Drawing the rest from reference TRBV7-2 and TRBJ2-5, the complete variable domain is GAGVSQSPSNKVTEKGKDVELRCDPISGHTALYWYRQSLGQGLEFLIYFQGNSAPDKSGLPSDRFSAERTGGSVSTLTIQRTQQEDSAVYLCASSLGGYQETQYFGPGTRLLVL.

This rearrangement joins TRBV19 to TRBJ2-5; a possible D gene is TRBD1 (6 bases). This CDR3 comprises 15 residues. Trimming shortened V by 9 bases and J by 5 bases, and 22 bases separated the two germline ends. Germline CDR1 LNHDA, CDR2 SQIVND (reference sequence). CDR3 amino acids: CASSPLQGGGETQYF. DNA of the CDR3: TGTGCCAGCAGCCCCCTCCAAGGGGGTGGCGAGACCCAGTACTTC. Drawing the rest from reference TRBV19 and TRBJ2-5, the complete variable domain is DGGITQSPKYLFRKEGQNVTLSCEQNLNHDAMYWYRQDPGQGLRLIYYSQIVNDFQKGDIAEGYSVSREKKESFPLTVTSAQKNPTAFYLCASSPLQGGGETQYFGPGTRLLVL.

V gene TRBV28 combines with J gene TRBJ2-5, with D perhaps matching TRBD2 (5 bases). Trimming shortened V by 7 bases and J by 5 bases, and 17 bases separated the two germline ends. Germline CDR1 MDHEN, CDR2 SYDVKM. CDR3 size: 14 residues. CDR3 sequence (DNA): TGTGCCAGCACCCCTGGTGGGAGTCGGGAGACCCAGTACTTC. Encoded protein: CASTPGGSRETQYF.

This chain links TRBV11-3 with TRBJ2-2, with D perhaps matching TRBD1 (6 bases). CDR1 SGHNT and CDR2 YENEEA come from the germline V gene. The CDR3 is 15 amino acids. Trimming cost V 5 bases and J 1 base, with 11 bases left between them. CDR3 bases: TGTGCCAGCAGCGGGCCAGGGGAGAACACCGGGGAGCTGTTTTTT. Translated, it gives CASSGPGENTGELFF. The full variable domain, with the rest looked up from reference TRBV11-3 and TRBJ2-2, is EAGVVQSPRYKIIEKKQPVAFWCNPISGHNTLYWYLQNLGQGPELLIRYENEEAVDDSQLPKDRFSAERLKGVDSTLKIQPAELGDSAVYLCASSGPGENTGELFFGEGSRLTVL.

This clone was recorded only once. V gene TRBV30 combines with J gene TRBJ1-1, with a possible D match to TRBD1 (5 bases). V lost 0 bases and J lost 4, with 9 bases in between. This CDR3 has 13 amino acids. Germline CDR1 GTSNPN, CDR2 SVGIG (reference sequence). The CDR3 here is CAWSVGVRTEAFF. The CDR3, as DNA: TGTGCCTGGAGTGTAGGGGTGCGCACTGAAGCTTTCTTT.

The chain carries TRBV11-2 and TRBJ2-1, with 8 bases lining up with TRBD1. The junction had 2 bases not matched to a gene; V was cut back by 4 bases and J by 0 bases. Germline CDR1 and CDR2: SGHAT and FQNNGV. The CDR3 sequence is 15 residues long. The CDR3 DNA sequence: TGTGCCAGCAGCTCAGGACAGGGCTCCTACAATGAGCAGTTCTTC. Amino acids: CASSSGQGSYNEQFF.

This sequence joins TRBV7-2 and TRBJ1-1; TRBD1 is a possible D gene (5 bases). V was shortened by 1 base and J by 1 base, with 10 bases between the two germline ends. The CDR3 is made up of 15 amino acids. CDR1 and CDR2 (germline): SGHTA, FQGNSA. This CDR3 reads CASSLGGQGNTEAFF. Here the CDR3 DNA reads TGTGCCAGCAGCTTAGGTGGTCAGGGGAACACTGAAGCTTTCTTT.

The chain recombines TRBV7-9 with TRBJ1-4; 8 bases align to TRBD1. The CDR3 runs to 14 residues. The germline V gene encodes CDR1 SEHNR and CDR2 FQNEAQ (reference sequence). V was pared by 5 bases and J by 6 bases, with 5 bases of the junction left unmatched. The CDR3 protein is CASSRAGGYEKLFF. CDR3 nucleotide sequence: TGTGCCAGCAGCCGGGCAGGGGGCTATGAAAAACTGTTTTTT.

The gene calls are TRBV11-2 and TRBJ2-2; D is perhaps TRBD2 (5 bases). This CDR3 is 16 amino acids long. Trimming stripped 5 bases from V and 4 bases from J, with 17 bases between. The germline V gene encodes CDR1 SGHAT and CDR2 FQNNGV. The CDR3 loop is CASSPLRASATGELFF. The CDR3 DNA sequence: TGTGCCAGCAGCCCCCTGCGGGCGAGCGCCACCGGGGAGCTGTTTTTT. Full variable domain (rest looked up from reference TRBV11-2 and TRBJ2-2): EAGVAQSPRYKIIEKRQSVAFWCNPISGHATLYWYQQILGQGPKLLIQFQNNGVVDDSQLPKDRFSAERLKGVDSTLKIQPAKLEDSAVYLCASSPLRASATGELFFGEGSRLTVL.

The J gene is TRBJ2-6, the V gene TRBV30; maybe TRBD1 (5 bases). This CDR3 is built from 19 residues. The V end was cut by 0 bases, the J end by 0 bases, with 18 bases between. Germline V lookup: CDR1 GTSNPN, CDR2 SVGIG (reference sequence). The CDR3 region has the DNA TGTGCCTGGAGTGTAGGGCCCCAGGACACCTTCTCTGGGGCCAACGTCCTGACTTTC. It is translated as CAWSVGPQDTFSGANVLTF. Supplemented by reference TRBV30 and TRBJ2-6, the full variable domain reads SQTIHQWPATLVQPVGSPLSLECTVEGTSNPNLYWYRQAAGRGLQLLFYSVGIGQISSEVPQNLSASRPQDRQFILSSKKLLLSDSGFYLCAWSVGPQDTFSGANVLTFGAGSRLTVL.

The chain carries TRBV13 and TRBJ2-7; 7 bases map to TRBD2. With 0 bases clipped from V and 4 bases from J, the junction kept 9 bases outside the gene matches. The CDR3 covers 16 residues. Germline V gene lookup returns CDR1 PRHDT and CDR2 FYEKMQ (reference sequence). The CDR3 DNA is TGTGCCAGCAGCTTAGGCGGCGGGGAGGGAGGTTACGAGCAGTACTTC. Its protein is CASSLGGGEGGYEQYF. Variable domain in full (rest from reference TRBV13 and TRBJ2-7): AAGVIQSPRHLIKEKRETATLKCYPIPRHDTVYWYQQGPGQDPQFLISFYEKMQSDKGSIPDRFSAQQFSDYHSELNMSSLELGDSALYFCASSLGGGEGGYEQYFGPGTRLTVT.